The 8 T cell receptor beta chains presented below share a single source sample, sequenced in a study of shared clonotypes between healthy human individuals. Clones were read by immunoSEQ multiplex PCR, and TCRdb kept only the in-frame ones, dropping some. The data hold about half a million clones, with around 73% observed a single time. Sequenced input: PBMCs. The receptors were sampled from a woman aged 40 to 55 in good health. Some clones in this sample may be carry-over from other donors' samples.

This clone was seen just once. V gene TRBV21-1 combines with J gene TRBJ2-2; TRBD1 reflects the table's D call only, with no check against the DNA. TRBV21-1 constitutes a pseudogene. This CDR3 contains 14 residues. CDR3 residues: CASSKAGTGGELFF. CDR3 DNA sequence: TGTGCCAGCAGCAAAGCGGGGACAGGCGGGGAGCTGTTTTTT.

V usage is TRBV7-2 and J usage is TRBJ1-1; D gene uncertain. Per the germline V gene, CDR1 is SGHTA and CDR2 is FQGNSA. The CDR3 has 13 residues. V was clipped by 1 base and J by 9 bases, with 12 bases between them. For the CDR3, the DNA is TGTGCCAGCAGCTTAGAACTTAGAAGAAAAGCTTTCTTT. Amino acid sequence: CASSLELRRKAFF.

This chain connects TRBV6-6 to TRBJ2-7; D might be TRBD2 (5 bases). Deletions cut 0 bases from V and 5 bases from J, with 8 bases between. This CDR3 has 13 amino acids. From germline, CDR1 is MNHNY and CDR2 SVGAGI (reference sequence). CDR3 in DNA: TGTGCCAGCAGTTACTCCGGGGTTAACGAGCAGTACTTC. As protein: CASSYSGVNEQYF.

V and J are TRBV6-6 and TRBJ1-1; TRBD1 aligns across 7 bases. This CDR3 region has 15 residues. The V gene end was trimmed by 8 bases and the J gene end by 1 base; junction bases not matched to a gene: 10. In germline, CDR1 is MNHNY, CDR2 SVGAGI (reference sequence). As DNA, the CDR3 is TGTGCCAGCGATTGGACAGGTCGGAGGAACACTGAAGCTTTCTTT. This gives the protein CASDWTGRRNTEAFF.

The CDR3 loop is CSVERETSREQYF. DNA for the CDR3: TGCAGCGTTGAGAGGGAGACCTCTCGGGAGCAGTACTTC. The chain is built from TRBV29-1 and TRBJ2-7, with D possibly TRBD2 on 5 matching bases. The CDR3 consists of 13 residues. Germline CDR1 is SQVTM and CDR2 is ANQGSEA. V was trimmed by 3 bases and J by 7 bases, leaving 16 bases between them.

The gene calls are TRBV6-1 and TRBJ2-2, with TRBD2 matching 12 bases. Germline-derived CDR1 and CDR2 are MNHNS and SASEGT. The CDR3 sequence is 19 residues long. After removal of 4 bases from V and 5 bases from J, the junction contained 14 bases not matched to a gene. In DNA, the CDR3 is TGTGCCAGCAGTGGCGACAGGGTGCTAGCGGGAGGGTGGACCGGGGAGCTGTTTTTT. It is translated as CASSGDRVLAGGWTGELFF.

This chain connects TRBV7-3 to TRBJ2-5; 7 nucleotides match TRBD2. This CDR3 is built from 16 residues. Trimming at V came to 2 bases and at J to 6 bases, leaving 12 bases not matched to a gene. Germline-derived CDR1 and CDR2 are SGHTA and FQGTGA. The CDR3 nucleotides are TGTGCCAGCAGCTTAGGGGGGACTACCTACCCCCAGACCCAGTACTTC. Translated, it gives CASSLGGTTYPQTQYF. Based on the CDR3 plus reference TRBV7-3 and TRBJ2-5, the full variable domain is GAGVSQTPSNKVTEKGKYVELRCDPISGHTALYWYRQSLGQGPEFLIYFQGTGAADDSGLPNDRFFAVRPEGSVSTLKIQRTERGDSAVYLCASSLGGTTYPQTQYFGPGTRLLVL.

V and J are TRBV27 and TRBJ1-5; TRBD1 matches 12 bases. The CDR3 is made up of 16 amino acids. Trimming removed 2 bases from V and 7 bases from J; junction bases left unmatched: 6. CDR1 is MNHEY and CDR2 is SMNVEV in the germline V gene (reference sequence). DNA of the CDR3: TGTGCCAGCAGTTTAGTGGGACAGGGGGCACGGCAGCCCCAGCATTTT. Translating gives CASSLVGQGARQPQHF.